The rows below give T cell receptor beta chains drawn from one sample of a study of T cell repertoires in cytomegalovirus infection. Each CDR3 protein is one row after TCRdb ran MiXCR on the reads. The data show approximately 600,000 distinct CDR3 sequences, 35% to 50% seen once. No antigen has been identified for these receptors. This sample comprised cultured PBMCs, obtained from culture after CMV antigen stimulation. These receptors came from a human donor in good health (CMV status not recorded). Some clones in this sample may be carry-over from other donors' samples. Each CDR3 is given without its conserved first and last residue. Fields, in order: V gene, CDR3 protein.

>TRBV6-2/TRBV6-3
ASSYTGLFTGELF
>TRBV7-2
ASSPGLTGPNGYT
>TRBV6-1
ASSSSGALTEQY
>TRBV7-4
ASSFVEGYT
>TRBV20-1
SAYRDTTNEKLF
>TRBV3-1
ASSTSSGANVLT
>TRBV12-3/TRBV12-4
ASSPLDWDTGWSEQF
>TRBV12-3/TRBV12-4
AILLGHRGYNEQF
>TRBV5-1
ASSRRGGEDTQY
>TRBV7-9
ASSPGTSGNQPQH
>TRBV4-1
ASSQFSGGVTYEQY
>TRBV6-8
ASTRPGRETQY
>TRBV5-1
ASSFKDEQY
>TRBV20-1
SARDGTSNEQF
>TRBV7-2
ASSRSSGGRGEQF
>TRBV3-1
ASSQDLAGIYEQY
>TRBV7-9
ASTWGTEQY
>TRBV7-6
ASSLVAETHYEQY
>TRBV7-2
ASSIAGTGTYNEQF
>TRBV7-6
ASSFLKAITGNTIY
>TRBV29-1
SVEGARGTQY
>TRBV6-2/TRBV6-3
ASGRGARMNTEAF
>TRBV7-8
ASSEGMNTEAF
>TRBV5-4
ASSPPPTSATDTQY
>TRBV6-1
ASSENPGQAYEQY
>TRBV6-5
ASRRGAHEQY